This T cell receptor beta chain was identified in a study of T cell changes during pregnancy in multiple sclerosis (dated by TCRdb to the late 2010s). About the investigation overall: In women with multiple sclerosis, the researchers looked at how the T cell repertoire shifted as pregnancy progressed.

The library relied on the immunoSEQ multiplex PCR assay. What TCRdb holds here is the immuneACCESS table cut down to in-frame rearrangements. Part of the clones is not present; checked against another copy, under half of the missing clones reflect an unresolved V gene, and the others are unexplained. A total of about 50,000 clones appear in this sample, around 89% of them only once. The ten most abundant clones make up about 5.1% of the sample. Including cysteine and phenylalanine, the CDR3 has 15 amino acids. The CDR3 DNA has 45 bases and is translated from base 1. The germline V gene (reference sequence) supplies CDR1 SGHNT and CDR2 YYREEE. Unmatched junction bases come to 9, with V trimmed by 4 bases and J by 3 bases. Worth noting for this clone: This clone's antigen is unknown. Base-call qualities are not available, and no considerably larger clone is one nucleotide away.

This TCR was recovered from a female donor in good health, enrolled as a control in a pregnancy study. The sequences come from peripheral blood, collected after pregnancy. The sequence joins TRBV5-4 to TRBJ1-2; TRBD1 agrees with 7 junctional bases. The nucleotide sequence reads as follows: TGTGCCAGCAGCCCCGACAGGGTCAGGGACTATGGCTACACCTTC. Translated, it gives CASSPDRVRDYGYTF.